The 20 T cell receptor beta chains given below trace back to one sample, sequenced in a study of blood T cell repertoires in COVID-19. Sequencing was performed with immunoSEQ multiplex PCR; in TCRdb, only in-frame clones are kept and a portion is missing. The table includes 40,000 to 50,000 clones, more than 85% detected once. Sequencing input: PBMCs or T cells enriched from blood (not recorded which). These receptors all come from a woman aged 50 to 60 who had recovered from COVID-19.

V usage is TRBV2 and J usage is TRBJ2-7, with D hard to call. This CDR3 comprises 12 residues. With 6 bases removed from V and 4 bases from J, the gap between germline ends came to 10 bases. Germline V CDR1 and CDR2: SNHLY, FYNNEI. CDR3 DNA: TGTGCCAGCAGATCGGCAGCGTACGAGCAGTACTTC. Encoded protein: CASRSAAYEQYF.

The chain uses TRBV2 and TRBJ1-2; the match to TRBD1 covers 10 bases. The trim removed 2 bases at V and 2 bases at J, leaving 2 bases unmatched. CDR3 length: 15 amino acids. Germline V gene data show CDR1 as SNHLY and CDR2 as FYNNEI. In DNA, the CDR3 is TGTGCCAGCAGTGAAAGACAGGGGGCGAACTATGGCTACACCTTC. It yields the protein CASSERQGANYGYTF.

V and J are TRBV13 and TRBJ1-1, with 9 bases lining up with TRBD1. CDR3 size: 18 residues. V gave up 6 bases and J gave up 6 bases; unmatched junction bases: 20. Germline V gives CDR1 PRHDT, CDR2 FYEKMQ (reference sequence). The CDR3 bases are TGTGCCAGCAGAAACCGGGACAGGGCCCTTGGTGGTCCCCCTGAAGCTTTCTTT. Amino acids: CASRNRDRALGGPPEAFF. The full variable domain, its missing parts supplied by reference TRBV13 and TRBJ1-1, is AAGVIQSPRHLIKEKRETATLKCYPIPRHDTVYWYQQGPGQDPQFLISFYEKMQSDKGSIPDRFSAQQFSDYHSELNMSSLELGDSALYFCASRNRDRALGGPPEAFFGQGTRLTVV.

The DNA for the CDR3 is TGCAGCGTTGAAGAATTCGGCCCGTGGGACAGCATAAACTATGGCTACACCTTC. It codes for CSVEEFGPWDSINYGYTF. The chain employs TRBV29-1 and TRBJ1-2; 7 nucleotides align to TRBD1. The CDR3 has 18 amino acids. Germline values: CDR1 SQVTM, CDR2 ANQGSEA. The V segment lost 0 bases and the J segment 2 bases; nucleotides outside the gene matches: 15.

The V call is TRBV6-5, the J call TRBJ1-1; D is ambiguous. The CDR3 runs to 14 residues. V was trimmed by 7 bases and J by 2 bases, leaving 14 bases between them. Germline values: CDR1 MNHEY, CDR2 SVGAGI. CDR3 DNA sequence: TGTGCCAGCAAAAATTCGAACAGCAACACTGAAGCTTTCTTT. This sequence encodes CASKNSNSNTEAFF.

The V call is TRBV27, the J call TRBJ2-5, with D uncertain. Per the germline V gene, CDR1 is MNHEY and CDR2 is SMNVEV (reference sequence). CDR3 length: 12 amino acids. Trimming took off 5 bases at V and 5 bases at J, with 9 bases between the two ends. CDR3 residues: CASSGLGETQYF. The CDR3 bases are TGTGCCAGCAGTGGGCTTGGGGAGACCCAGTACTTC.

This sequence joins TRBV6-5 and TRBJ1-1; D unclear. The CDR3 is 15 amino acids. CDR1 MNHEY and CDR2 SVGAGI come from the germline V gene. Between the trimmed V and J ends, which lost 0 bases and 1 base, there was a span of 9 bases. The CDR3 coding sequence is TGTGCCAGCAGTTACTCAAAGCGGGGGAACACTGAAGCTTTCTTT. Protein product: CASSYSKRGNTEAFF.

The V gene is TRBV6-2 or TRBV6-3, the J gene TRBJ2-1, with 10 bases matching TRBD1. In germline, CDR1 is MNHEY, CDR2 SVGEGT. CDR3 length equals 14 residues. J was trimmed by 8 bases and V by 5 bases; bases with no gene match: 6. This CDR3 reads CASSRRTGGDEQFF. DNA of the CDR3: TGTGCCAGCAGTCGTCGGACAGGGGGAGATGAGCAGTTCTTC.

The chain couples TRBV9 to TRBJ2-2; D might be TRBD2 (6 bases). V lost 2 bases, J lost 0 bases, and 11 bases lay in between. The CDR3 consists of 16 residues. CDR1 is SGDLS and CDR2 is YYNGEE in the germline V gene. The CDR3 sequence is CASSVEGRSNTGELFF. The CDR3 DNA follows: TGTGCCAGCAGCGTGGAGGGCAGATCGAACACCGGGGAGCTGTTTTTT.

This chain's CDR3 is CATGGDGETQYF. DNA of the CDR3: TGTGCCACCGGGGGGGACGGGGAGACCCAGTACTTC. This chain joins TRBV6-5 and TRBJ2-5, with 8 bases fitting TRBD2. Germline V gene data show CDR1 as MNHEY and CDR2 as SVGAGI. V shed 10 bases, J shed 5 bases, and the junction held 6 bases outside the gene matches. The CDR3 covers 12 residues.

The sample holds a few counts of this clone. The chain couples TRBV28 to TRBJ1-1, with TRBD1 matching over 7 bases. Germline CDR1 MDHEN, CDR2 SYDVKM. The V and J ends lost 5 bases and 0 bases, in that order; junction bases with no gene match: 6. This CDR3 is 15 amino acids long. The CDR3 DNA reads as TGTGCCAGCAGTCTGAGGGGGACAGTGAACACTGAAGCTTTCTTT. Its protein is CASSLRGTVNTEAFF. The variable domain in full, with the rest retrieved from reference TRBV28 and TRBJ1-1, is DVKVTQSSRYLVKRTGEKVFLECVQDMDHENMFWYRQDPGLGLRLIYFSYDVKMKEKGDIPEGYSVSREKKERFSLILESASTNQTSMYLCASSLRGTVNTEAFFGQGTRLTVV.

The chain recombines TRBV3-1 (or the pseudogene TRBV3-2) with TRBJ2-3; 7 nucleotides align to TRBD2. J was trimmed by 3 bases and V by 1 base; bases with no gene match: 4. The CDR3 extends over 15 amino acids. Germline V lookup: CDR1 LGHDT, CDR2 YNNKEL (reference sequence). The CDR3 loop is CASSQGGGVTDTQYF. The CDR3 nucleotides are TGTGCCAGCAGCCAAGGGGGAGGGGTTACAGATACGCAGTATTTT.

V usage is TRBV11-2 and J usage is TRBJ1-1, with 8 bases that match TRBD1. Germline loops: CDR1 SGHAT, CDR2 FQNNGV. CDR3 size: 14 residues. The ends lost 3 bases at V and 1 base at J; junction bases unmatched: 1. The CDR3 is CASSFDRGNTEAFF. CDR3 DNA: TGTGCCAGCAGCTTTGACAGGGGGAACACTGAAGCTTTCTTT.

This clone was detected a few times. The rearrangement joins TRBV9 to TRBJ1-1; 8 nucleotides match TRBD1. The V gene's germline CDR1 is SGDLS and CDR2 YYNGEE. The CDR3 extends over 14 amino acids. V gave up 3 bases and J gave up 10 bases; unmatched junction bases: 11. The CDR3 bases are TGTGCCAGCAGCGAGAGAGGACAGGGATCCCCAGCTTTCTTT. It encodes CASSERGQGSPAFF.

The chain carries TRBV4-2 and TRBJ2-5, with 8 bases aligning to TRBD2. J lost 5 bases, V lost 4 bases, and 9 bases had no gene match. Germline lookup yields CDR1 LGHNA and CDR2 YNFKEQ. This CDR3 region has 15 residues. CDR3 sequence (DNA): TGTGCCAGCAGCCCAGCGGGGCGGGGGGTCGAGACCCAGTACTTC. Translation gives CASSPAGRGVETQYF.

The chain uses TRBV5-1 and TRBJ2-1; 8 bases agree with TRBD2. This CDR3 contains 20 residues. V dropped 4 bases and J dropped 6; count of bases not matched to a gene: 24. Germline-derived CDR1 and CDR2 are SGHRS and YFSETQ. In DNA, the CDR3 is TGCGCCAGCAGCCTACCCAGGGGTAGCGGGGCTATGCCCTCGTCCAATGAGCAGTTCTTC. Protein product: CASSLPRGSGAMPSSNEQFF.

This chain joins TRBV6-5 and TRBJ1-1; possibly TRBD1 for D (5 bases). Per the germline V gene, CDR1 is MNHEY and CDR2 is SVGAGI. There are 14 residues in the CDR3. Trimming took off 4 bases at V and 0 bases at J, with 9 bases between the two ends. CDR3 amino acids: CASSSGAMNTEAFF. CDR3 nucleotide sequence: TGTGCCAGCAGTTCTGGGGCCATGAACACTGAAGCTTTCTTT.

V usage is TRBV2 and J usage is TRBJ1-2; D possibly corresponds to TRBD1 (6 bases). This CDR3 comprises 16 residues. Germline CDR1 is SNHLY and CDR2 is FYNNEI. Trimming pared 5 bases from V and 8 bases from J, leaving 24 bases between. CDR3 sequence: CASSLRAYGGAQGYTF. CDR3 sequence (DNA): TGTGCCAGCAGTTTGAGAGCTTACGGGGGGGCGCAGGGCTACACCTTC.

The chain is built from TRBV6-5 and TRBJ2-7; 9 bases align to TRBD1. The CDR3 spans 13 residues. Unmatched junction bases numbered 6, after V lost 9 bases and J lost 3 bases. Germline CDR1 MNHEY, CDR2 SVGAGI. CDR3 residues: CASRDRVSYEQYF. CDR3 DNA sequence: TGTGCCAGTCGGGACAGGGTAAGCTACGAGCAGTACTTC.

This sequence joins TRBV6-6 and TRBJ1-1; 9 nucleotides line up with TRBD1. The CDR3 is 14 residues long. CDR1 and CDR2 from the germline V gene are MNHNY and SVGAGI (reference sequence). The trim removed 5 bases at V and 7 bases at J, leaving 8 bases unmatched. CDR3 loop: CASSIGTTGGEAFF. The CDR3 DNA follows: TGTGCCAGCAGTATAGGGACGACAGGGGGTGAAGCTTTCTTT.